The present T cell receptor beta chain was sequenced within a study of CD4 and CD8 cells across lung adenocarcinoma regions. MiXCR was run by TCRdb on the PCR reads, yielding one entry per CDR3 protein. The table shows 20,000 or so distinct CDR3 sequences, with about 53% occurring only once. The patients had localized lung adenocarcinoma, a non-small cell subtype. This clonotype was recorded many times. The sequenced sample was CD8+ T cells from the margin of a lung tumor. The TCR comes from a male donor with lung adenocarcinoma. The CD4 and CD8 labels of this study may be unreliable.

The CDR3 region is CASSRFSGTVAYEQYF. The CDR3 DNA follows: TGTGCCAGCAGCCGGTTTAGCGGGACCGTCGCCTACGAGCAGTACTTC. This rearrangement joins TRBV11-1 to TRBJ2-7; TRBD2 agrees at 8 bases. CDR3 length: 16 amino acids. The germline V gene encodes CDR1 SGHAT and CDR2 FQDESV (reference sequence). With 5 bases clipped from V and 2 bases from J, the junction kept 11 bases outside the gene matches.